This TCR beta chain is drawn from a study of neoadjuvant anti-PD-1 for oral cavity cancer (dated by TCRdb to about 2021). For the wider study: Before undergoing curative-intent surgical resection, most patients got three to four biweekly nivolumab doses at 3 mg/kg. For patients who did not progress, a fourth nivolumab dose was given around day 43, followed by definitive surgical resection on days 50-56. Responders were defined as patients with complete response, partial response or stable disease by RECIST 1.1; non-responders were defined as patients with progression. An approximately 33% response rate was observed in the parent correlative cohort, in which more than ten patients were included.

For deep sequencing, each PBMC sample was run in six replicates, with libraries mostly built from around 500 ng of input genomic DNA. Following the manufacturer's instructions, the team built TCRbeta libraries using the immunoSEQ hsTCRbeta kit. The completed libraries were mixed into a single pool at 3 nM, then sequenced with an Illumina NovaSeq 6000 S4 flow cell. From the authors' description of their analysis: The immunoSEQ Analyzer was used for raw data preprocessing and quality control. The analysis was limited to productive rearrangements, and each clonotype was defined by a unique CDR3 amino acid sequence. Repertoire clonality was estimated as the Gini-Simpson index, computed with the R package tcR. Student's t test was used to compare Gini indices, while Pearson correlation assessed associations with tumor size change. TCRdb took this table from immuneACCESS and kept in-frame rearrangements with V and J called. Such tables lack part of the clones; where checked against another copy, unresolved V genes explain under half of the gap, and the rest is unexplained. V and J calls and clone size are copied from that table; D and trimming were computed from the DNA. This sample gives about 17,000 clones in total; about 72% of them show up just once. The ten largest clones add up to approximately 2.5% of the sample.

Points the paper makes about the study in general: Higher pretreatment blood TCRbeta clonality and lower post-treatment tumor TCRbeta clonality were correlated with higher pretreatment blood Treg/Th17 ratios. After neoadjuvant nivolumab, significantly higher T cell clonality (Gini index) was found within PBMCs in non-responders than in responders. Only a few patients per response group were included in the TCR analyses, and larger cohorts for validation were called for by the authors.

This clone was observed a few times. Its binding antigen is unknown. No much larger clonotype is one base removed from it; base qualities were not supplied. Sample time point, as interpreted from the label and publication: before neoadjuvant nivolumab. Patients were newly diagnosed with stage II-IVA oral cavity squamous cell carcinoma and had received no prior systemic or radiation treatment. Everyone in the cohort had locally advanced, HPV-negative oral cavity squamous cell carcinoma. No culture maintenance or expansion was done, as the peripheral blood mononuclear cells went straight to analysis. Samples were obtained from a longitudinal correlative study of a single-arm phase II trial of neoadjuvant nivolumab in oral cavity squamous cell carcinoma. Subject-matched pre- and post-treatment PBMCs and tumors from three responders and three non-responders underwent genomic DNA-based TCRbeta sequencing. Peripheral blood mononuclear cells were collected before nivolumab treatment and were collected again after treatment, at the time of surgery. The Maxwell RSC DNA from Cells kit was used to isolate genomic DNA from PBMCs.

V is clipped by 9 bases and J by 5 bases, and the sequence between their germline boundaries is 9 bases long. Taken from the germline V gene (reference sequence), the CDR1 and CDR2 loops are WNHNN and SYGVQD. Inclusive of the bounding cysteine and phenylalanine, the CDR3 is 11 residues long. Here the CDR3 DNA is all that survives: 33 bases in frame from base 1. The chain is made from TRBV10-1 and TRBJ2-3; matching of 5 bases hints at TRBD2 as the D gene. This receptor was taken from a person aged 35-79 years with oral cavity squamous cell carcinoma. This specimen consisted of PBMCs, obtained before nivolumab (anti-PD-1) treatment. The CDR3 is CASASGDTQYF. In nucleotide form, the sequence is TGCGCCAGTGCGAGCGGAGATACGCAGTATTTT.